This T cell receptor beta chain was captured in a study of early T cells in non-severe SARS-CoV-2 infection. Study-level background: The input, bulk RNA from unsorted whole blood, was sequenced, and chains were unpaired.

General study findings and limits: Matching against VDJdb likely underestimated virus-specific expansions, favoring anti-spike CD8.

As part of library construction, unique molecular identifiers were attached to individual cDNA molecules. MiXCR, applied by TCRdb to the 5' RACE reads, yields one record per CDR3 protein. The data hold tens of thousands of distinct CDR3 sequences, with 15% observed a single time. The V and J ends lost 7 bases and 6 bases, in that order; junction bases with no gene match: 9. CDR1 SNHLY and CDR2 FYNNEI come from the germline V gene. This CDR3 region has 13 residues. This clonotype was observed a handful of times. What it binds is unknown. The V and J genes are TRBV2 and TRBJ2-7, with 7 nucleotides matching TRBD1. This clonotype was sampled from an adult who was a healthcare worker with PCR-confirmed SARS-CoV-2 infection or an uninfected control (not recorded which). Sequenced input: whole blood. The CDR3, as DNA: TGTGCCAGCAAGGGGGCCCGGGCGGTCGAGCAGTACTTC. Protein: CASKGARAVEQYF.